This T cell receptor beta chain came from a study of HIV-infected children after antiretroviral therapy interruption. About the study: Children had CD4+ above 500, viral load below 50 copies/ml, either treatment arm.

This clonotype was found a few times. The germline V gene has CDR1 SGHRS and CDR2 YFSETQ. CDR3 length: 16 residues. V was clipped by 0 bases and J by 7 bases, with 14 bases between them. Unique molecular identifiers were included in an RNA-based 3' RACE TCR library. TCRdb reprocessed the 3' RACE reads via MiXCR and lists one record per CDR3 protein. Of about 89,000 distinct CDR3 sequences in the sample, roughly 6.4% were seen once. The treatment was: PENTA 11 planned treatment interruption arm or continuous ART arm. This TCR was recovered from a pool of human donors with HIV. The rearrangement uses TRBV5-1 and TRBJ1-6, with D tentatively TRBD1 (5 bases). Sequences were derived from CD45RA+ CD4+ T cells from PBMCs, pooled from several time points, sampled from a donor given antiretroviral therapy, either interrupted or continuous. Stated subset: naive CD4+ CD45RA+ CD45RO- T cells. The CDR3 DNA sequence: TGCGCCAGCAGCTTGGTATTCGGACACACCAATTCACCCCTCCACTTT. Residues: CASSLVFGHTNSPLHF. Full variable domain (outside the CDR3, taken from reference TRBV5-1 and TRBJ1-6): KAGVTQTPRYLIKTRGQQVTLSCSPISGHRSVSWYQQTPGQGLQFLFEYFSETQRNKGNFPGRFSGRQFSNSRSEMNVSTLELGDSALYLCASSLVFGHTNSPLHFGNGTRLTVT.